Listed below are T cell receptor beta chains from one sample, sequenced in a study of blood T cells in healthy people across ages. TCRdb reprocessed the 5' RACE reads via MiXCR and lists one record per CDR3 protein. The data contain fewer than 1,000,000 distinct CDR3 sequences, 35% to 60% of them seen just once; the ten biggest clones take up 15% to 20%. The material sequenced was blood. The source of these receptors is a man older than 75 in good health. Each CDR3 is given with its conserved first and last residue. The D gene is left open where the match is weak. Expanded clones get a size class; other rows say once, few or many, or leave the size out.

v_gene	abundance	d_gene	j_gene	CDR3aa	CDR3nt
TRBV29-1	NA	NA	TRBJ1-3	CSVETGGNTIYF	TGCAGCGTTGAAACAGGAGGCAACACCATATATTTT
TRBV4-3	NA	NA	TRBJ2-1	CASSPKAGASSYNEQFF	TGCGCCAGCAGCCCGAAGGCGGGGGCTAGCTCCTACAATGAGCAGTTCTTC
TRBV14	NA	NA	TRBJ1-2	CASSPRRGSGYTF	TGTGCCAGCAGTCCCCGCCGGGGAAGTGGCTACACCTTC
TRBV6-6	few	NA	TRBJ2-1	CASSDAGVVEQFF	TGTGCCAGCAGTGACGCTGGTGTCGTTGAGCAGTTCTTC
TRBV11-2	NA	NA	TRBJ2-3	CASSPGLGRGTQYF	TGTGCCAGCAGCCCAGGTCTGGGACGGGGTACGCAGTATTTT
TRBV12-3/TRBV12-4	many	NA	TRBJ2-7	CASSLIASYEQYF	TGTGCCAGCAGTTTGATTGCCTCCTACGAGCAGTACTTC
TRBV29-1	NA	TRBD1	TRBJ1-2	CSDRGLNGYTF	TGCAGCGACAGGGGGCTTAATGGCTACACCTTC
TRBV10-3	NA	NA	TRBJ1-4	CAISDNEILFF	TGTGCCATCAGTGATAATGAAATACTGTTTTTT
TRBV5-1	NA	NA	TRBJ2-5	CASSHYSSQETQYF	TGCGCCAGCAGCCACTATAGCAGTCAAGAGACCCAGTACTTC
TRBV5-1	NA	NA	TRBJ1-1	CASSLEGRSSAEAFF	TGCGCCAGCAGCTTGGAGGGACGGTCGTCCGCTGAAGCTTTCTTT
TRBV12-3/TRBV12-4	few	TRBD2	TRBJ2-5	CASSSGRAHGTQYF	TGTGCCAGCAGTAGCGGGAGGGCGCATGGGACCCAGTACTTC
TRBV7-2	few	NA	TRBJ2-5	CASSPRWGETQYF	TGTGCCAGCAGCCCCCGGTGGGGGGAGACCCAGTACTTC
TRBV29-1	NA	NA	TRBJ1-1	CSVDQGEGTEAFF	TGCAGCGTTGATCAGGGTGAGGGCACTGAAGCTTTCTTT
TRBV7-2	NA	NA	TRBJ1-3	CASSLRLSGNTIYF	TGTGCCAGCAGCTTAAGACTCTCTGGAAACACCATATATTTT
TRBV15	few	NA	TRBJ2-7	CATSARNSYEQYF	TGTGCCACCAGCGCCCGGAACTCCTACGAGCAGTACTTC
TRBV11-1	NA	NA	TRBJ2-5	CASSLEAAWETQYF	TGTGCCAGCAGCTTAGAAGCAGCATGGGAGACCCAGTACTTC
TRBV7-9	many	NA	TRBJ1-2	CASSQGSASGGYTF	TGTGCCAGCAGCCAGGGATCCGCTTCGGGAGGCTACACCTTC
TRBV7-9	once	TRBD1	TRBJ2-1	CVSSQRAGQGRYNGQFF	TGTGTCAGCAGCCAACGAGCGGGACAGGGACGTTACAATGGGCAGTTCTTC
TRBV7-2	NA	NA	TRBJ2-7	CASSANVGGSYEQYF	TGTGCCAGCAGCGCCAACGTTGGCGGCTCCTACGAGCAGTACTTC
TRBV28	few	NA	TRBJ1-5	CASSYGRGPPRPQHF	TGTGCCAGCAGTTATGGGCGGGGGCCCCCGCGGCCCCAGCATTTT
TRBV7-2	NA	NA	TRBJ2-2	CASSLEGARGTGELFF	TGTGCCAGCAGCTTAGAGGGGGCGCGGGGCACCGGGGAGCTGTTTTTT
TRBV14	NA	TRBD1	TRBJ2-7	CASSRGQGKGYEQYF	TGTGCCAGCAGCCGGGGACAGGGTAAAGGGTACGAGCAGTACTTC
TRBV20-1	NA	TRBD1	TRBJ2-7	CSARDPDRGLYEQYF	TGCAGTGCTAGAGATCCCGACAGGGGGCTATACGAGCAGTACTTC
TRBV11-2	few	TRBD2	TRBJ2-3	CASSLDAGGSDTQYF	TGTGCCAGCAGCTTAGATGCGGGAGGGTCAGATACGCAGTATTTT
TRBV6-5	NA	NA	TRBJ2-7	CASSYSGRTYEQYF	TGTGCCAGCAGTTACTCCGGCAGAACCTACGAGCAGTACTTC
TRBV7-9	NA	NA	TRBJ2-5	CASSCAGEQYF	TGTGCCAGCAGCTGCGCCGGTGAGCAGTACTTC
TRBV20-1	NA	NA	TRBJ1-5	CSARPGGIQSQHF	TGCAGTGCTAGGCCGGGGGGCATTCAGTCCCAGCATTTT
TRBV21-1	NA	NA	TRBJ2-7	CASSKVQIAPDFLACYEQYF	TGTGCCAGCAGCAAAGTCCAGATCGCCCCCGACTTTCTAGCTTGCTACGAGCAGTACTTC
TRBV20-1	few	NA	TRBJ1-2	CSASLAGFGYTF	TGCAGTGCTAGCTTGGCAGGGTTTGGCTACACCTTC
TRBV24-1	NA	TRBD2	TRBJ2-5	CATSGPLGTSGGGETQYF	TGTGCCACCAGTGGCCCCCTCGGGACTAGCGGGGGTGGTGAGACCCAGTACTTC
TRBV20-1	NA	NA	TRBJ1-2	CSSSTPTTGYTF	TGCAGTTCTTCGACCCCGACGACTGGCTACACCTTC
TRBV3-1	few	TRBD1	TRBJ2-7	CASSLRQGNYDEQYF	TGTGCCAGCAGCCTCCGACAGGGTAATTACGACGAGCAGTACTTC
TRBV29-1	NA	TRBD1	TRBJ2-7	CSVETGESSYEQYF	TGCAGCGTAGAGACAGGGGAGAGCTCCTACGAGCAGTACTTC
TRBV4-1	few	TRBD2	TRBJ2-5	CASSQDLASAGEETQYF	TGCGCCAGCAGCCAAGATTTGGCGTCGGCGGGAGAAGAGACCCAGTACTTC
TRBV5-1	NA	TRBD1	TRBJ2-1	CASTPTWDRAFNEQFF	TGCGCCAGCACCCCAACCTGGGACAGGGCCTTCAATGAGCAGTTCTTC
TRBV5-1	NA	NA	TRBJ2-5	CASSLDRPMETQYF	TGCGCCAGCAGCTTGGACAGGCCCATGGAGACCCAGTACTTC
TRBV9	many	TRBD2	TRBJ2-3	CASSARLAGTDTQYF	TGTGCCAGCAGCGCCCGGCTAGCGGGAACAGATACGCAGTATTTT
TRBV20-1	NA	NA	TRBJ1-2	CSVEFGEVINYGYTF	TGCAGTGTCGAGTTCGGGGAAGTAATCAACTATGGCTACACCTTC
TRBV11-2	NA	TRBD2	TRBJ2-1	CASSGLSGEDNEQFF	TGTGCCAGCAGCGGACTTAGCGGGGAGGACAATGAGCAGTTCTTC
TRBV7-2	many	TRBD2	TRBJ2-1	CASTGGAVYNEQFF	TGTGCCAGCACGGGGGGGGCAGTCTACAATGAGCAGTTCTTC
TRBV20-1	many	TRBD2	TRBJ2-2	CSATRRVAGANTGELFF	TGCAGTGCTACCCGCAGGGTAGCGGGGGCGAACACCGGGGAGCTGTTTTTT
TRBV7-2	NA	TRBD2	TRBJ2-7	CASSLKLAGGPYEQYF	TGTGCCAGCAGCTTAAAACTAGCGGGAGGGCCCTACGAGCAGTACTTC
TRBV4-2	NA	NA	TRBJ1-2	CASSQLSGGYTF	TGTGCCAGCAGCCAACTGAGTGGAGGCTACACCTTC
TRBV29-1	many	NA	TRBJ2-1	CSVEIWDSSYNEQFF	TGCAGCGTTGAAATTTGGGATAGCTCCTACAATGAGCAGTTCTTC